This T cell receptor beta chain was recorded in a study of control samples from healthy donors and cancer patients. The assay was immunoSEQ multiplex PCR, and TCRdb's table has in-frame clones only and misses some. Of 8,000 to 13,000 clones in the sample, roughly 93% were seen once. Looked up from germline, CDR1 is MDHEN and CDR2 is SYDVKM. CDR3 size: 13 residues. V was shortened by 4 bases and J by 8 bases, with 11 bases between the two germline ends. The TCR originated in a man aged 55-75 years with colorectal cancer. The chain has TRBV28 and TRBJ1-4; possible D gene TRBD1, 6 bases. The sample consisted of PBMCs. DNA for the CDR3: TGTGCCAGCAGTTCCCTCGGACAGGAAAAACTGTTTTTT. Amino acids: CASSSLGQEKLFF.